The sequence of this TCR beta chain was determined in a study of PD-1 blockade in classical Hodgkin lymphoma. The germline CDR1 and CDR2 sequences are LNHDA and SQIVND (reference sequence). The CDR3 consists of 14 residues. Trimming cost V 10 bases and J 0 bases; bases outside gene matches: 8. All trial patients relapsed after autologous stem cell transplantation. Patients' outcomes at their best amounted to complete response, partial response or progressive disease. A word on this clone: Antigen specificity is unknown.

Study-level points and caveats: With CD4+ cells, TCR diversity rose significantly by C4D1, but not with CD8+ cells. Newly diagnosed patients had baseline TCR diversity that was reportedly lower than that of healthy donors. The diversity seen at baseline in complete responders resembled that of newly diagnosed patients.

Clones were sequenced by immunoSEQ multiplex PCR, and TCRdb holds only the in-frame ones, with some missing. The sample records under 110,000 clones, around 88% being singletons. The chain joins TRBV19 to TRBJ1-1; 7 bases fit TRBD1. Sequences were derived from peripheral blood mononuclear cells (PBMCs), sampled before the second cycle of nivolumab. This clonotype originated in a human donor with classical Hodgkin lymphoma. For the CDR3, the DNA is TGTGCCACTTCTCCGGGACAGTTGAACACTGAAGCTTTCTTT. Protein sequence: CATSPGQLNTEAFF.